These 23 T cell receptor beta chains came from one sample sequenced in a study of beta chain features in type 1 diabetes. The isolated RNA, all of it, was reverse transcribed, so expressed TCRB transcripts were what got sequenced. Measured with immunoSEQ multiplex PCR; TCRdb has only the in-frame clones, and not every one. The sample records 120,000 to 150,000 clones, 6.9% being singletons. Sequencing was performed on central memory CD4+ T cells from blood. These receptors came from a woman under 40 in good health.

The chain employs TRBV18 and TRBJ2-5, with TRBD2 matching 14 bases. V gave up 6 bases and J gave up 5 bases; unmatched junction bases: 8. CDR1 and CDR2 (germline): KGHSH, LQKENI. This CDR3 has 16 residues. CDR3 nucleotide sequence: TGTGCCAGCTCTCAAGGACTAGCGGGAGGAAAGGAGACCCAGTACTTC. This codes for CASSQGLAGGKETQYF.

A few counts support this clone. The chain carries TRBV19 and TRBJ1-1; D possibly corresponds to TRBD1 (6 bases). The CDR3 is made up of 13 amino acids. CDR1 LNHDA and CDR2 SQIVND come from the germline V gene (reference sequence). V lost 3 bases and J lost 6, with 11 bases in between. The CDR3 region is CASSMIRGPEAFF. The CDR3 coding sequence is TGTGCCAGTAGTATGATCAGGGGCCCTGAAGCTTTCTTT.

This clone was detected only a few times. The V call is TRBV28, the J call TRBJ2-7, with a tentative D call TRBD1 (5 bases). Germline loops: CDR1 MDHEN, CDR2 SYDVKM. The CDR3 loop spans 12 amino acids. Trimming left V 3 bases short and J 6 bases short, with 9 bases between. The CDR3 nucleotides are TGTGCCAGCAGTTTGACAGTCGGCGAGCAGTACTTC. Protein sequence: CASSLTVGEQYF.

The V gene is TRBV30, the J gene TRBJ1-4; D not certain. V dropped 2 bases and J dropped 7 bases, with 17 bases sitting between them. Germline lookup yields CDR1 GTSNPN and CDR2 SVGIG (reference sequence). The CDR3 is 15 residues long. CDR3 coding DNA: TGTGCCTGGAGTCGGGTGGCCGTCAGAGGTGAAAAACTGTTTTTT. This gives the protein CAWSRVAVRGEKLFF.

The sample holds many counts of this clone. This chain connects TRBV6-6 to TRBJ1-2, with 7 bases matching TRBD1. Unmatched junction bases numbered 7, after V lost 6 bases and J lost 3 bases. This CDR3 region has 14 residues. The germline V gene encodes CDR1 MNHNY and CDR2 SVGAGI (reference sequence). The CDR3 sequence is CASRKGQNHYGYTF. The CDR3, as DNA: TGTGCCAGCAGGAAGGGACAGAACCACTATGGCTACACCTTC.

The V gene is TRBV27, the J gene TRBJ2-1; TRBD2 matches at 7 bases. The CDR3 length is 16 residues. V dropped 7 bases and J dropped 5; count of bases not matched to a gene: 14. Germline lookup yields CDR1 MNHEY and CDR2 SMNVEV (reference sequence). CDR3 sequence reads: CASTPWVAGNNNEQFF. Here the CDR3 DNA reads TGTGCCAGCACCCCTTGGGTAGCGGGCAATAACAATGAGCAGTTCTTC.

J is TRBJ2-7 and V is TRBV7-2; the match to TRBD1 covers 7 bases. The CDR3 has 13 residues. V lost 5 bases, J lost 2 bases, and 3 bases stayed unmatched. Germline assignment: CDR1 SGHTA and CDR2 FQGNSA. In nucleotides, the CDR3 is TGTGCCAGCAGCCCCACAGGGGCCTACGAGCAGTACTTC. This gives the protein CASSPTGAYEQYF. The full variable domain, completed using reference TRBV7-2 and TRBJ2-7, is GAGVSQSPSNKVTEKGKDVELRCDPISGHTALYWYRQSLGQGLEFLIYFQGNSAPDKSGLPSDRFSAERTGGSVSTLTIQRTQQEDSAVYLCASSPTGAYEQYFGPGTRLTVT.

This clone was detected a few times. The chain carries TRBV18 and TRBJ2-2, with 11 bases that match TRBD1. CDR1 is KGHSH and CDR2 is LQKENI in the germline V gene. V was pared by 3 bases and J by 4 bases, with 4 bases of the junction left unmatched. The CDR3 spans 16 residues. The CDR3 is CASSPGQGVITGELFF. The CDR3 coding sequence is TGTGCCAGCTCACCGGGACAGGGGGTTATCACCGGGGAGCTGTTTTTT.

At least ten counts were recorded for this clone. Other nucleotide sequences in the sample specify the same CDR3. The gene calls are TRBV4-3 and TRBJ1-4; TRBD1 matches 8 bases. This CDR3 is built from 17 residues. Per germline, CDR1 LGHNA and CDR2 YSLEER. Trimming cost V 0 bases and J 5 bases; bases outside gene matches: 8. CDR3 DNA: TGCGCCAGCAGCCAAGATCTCTCAGGACAGGGCAATGAAAAACTGTTTTTT. Its protein is CASSQDLSGQGNEKLFF.

V usage is TRBV2 and J usage is TRBJ2-1, with 12 nucleotides matching TRBD2. The CDR3 contains 15 residues. Germline V CDR1 and CDR2: SNHLY, FYNNEI. V trimming: 6 bases; J trimming: 2 bases; junction bases outside the gene matches: 2. The CDR3 reads CASRLAGGPYNEQFF. In DNA form, the CDR3 reads TGTGCCAGCAGGCTAGCGGGAGGGCCCTACAATGAGCAGTTCTTC.

The V and J genes are TRBV9 and TRBJ2-1; D may be TRBD2 (5 bases). The CDR3 covers 16 residues. CDR1 SGDLS and CDR2 YYNGEE come from the germline V gene. V lost 3 bases and J 5 bases, leaving 18 bases between the germline ends. The CDR3: CASSGSLGVRNNEQFF. The CDR3 DNA reads TGTGCCAGCAGCGGGAGTCTCGGGGTCCGAAACAATGAGCAGTTCTTC.

This clone was counted ten times or more. The chain links TRBV7-8 to TRBJ2-3; D is unclear. Trimming removed 5 bases at V and 3 bases at J, with 3 bases between. Germline lookup yields CDR1 SGHVS and CDR2 FQNEAQ. The CDR3 loop spans 11 amino acids. The CDR3 bases are TGTGCCAGCAGCCGGACAGATACGCAGTATTTT. Its protein is CASSRTDTQYF.

The gene calls are TRBV23-1 and TRBJ2-5; D is perhaps TRBD1 (8 bases). TRBV23-1 is labeled an ORF, and its function is uncertain. Trimming removed 2 bases from V and 4 bases from J, with 17 bases in between. The CDR3 contains 16 residues. CDR3 sequence: CASSQRYRGEGETQYF. CDR3 nucleotides: TGCGCCAGCAGTCAACGGTACAGGGGGGAGGGAGAGACCCAGTACTTC.

This clone was counted between two and nine times. V usage is TRBV10-3 and J usage is TRBJ2-2; D gene ambiguous. Looked up from germline, CDR1 is ENHRY and CDR2 is SYGVKD. CDR3 size: 14 residues. Trimming removed 1 base at V and 1 base at J, with 4 bases between. The CDR3 protein is CAISEFGNTGELFF. CDR3 nucleotide sequence: TGTGCCATCAGTGAGTTCGGGAACACCGGGGAGCTGTTTTTT.

This clone was detected only a few times. The chain combines TRBV28 with TRBJ1-5; maybe TRBD1 (5 bases). The CDR3 is made up of 18 amino acids. Deletions cut 4 bases from V and 3 bases from J, with 22 bases between. Germline V CDR1 and CDR2: MDHEN, SYDVKM. The chain's CDR3 is CASSSPNSAQVVNQPQHF. The CDR3 DNA is TGTGCCAGCAGTTCCCCAAACTCGGCACAGGTCGTCAATCAGCCCCAGCATTTT. The full variable domain, its missing parts supplied by reference TRBV28 and TRBJ1-5, is DVKVTQSSRYLVKRTGEKVFLECVQDMDHENMFWYRQDPGLGLRLIYFSYDVKMKEKGDIPEGYSVSREKKERFSLILESASTNQTSMYLCASSSPNSAQVVNQPQHFGDGTRLSIL.

Many counts were recorded for this clone. The chain joins TRBV28 to TRBJ1-2, with 7 nucleotides matching TRBD1. Trimming at V came to 7 bases and at J to 2 bases, leaving 10 bases not matched to a gene. The CDR3 length is 15 residues. The germline V gene has CDR1 MDHEN and CDR2 SYDVKM. This CDR3 reads CASTYPDRKNYGYTF. The CDR3 DNA sequence: TGTGCCAGCACCTACCCGGACAGGAAGAACTATGGCTACACCTTC.

This rearrangement joins TRBV19 to TRBJ2-4, with 11 bases that match TRBD2. The V segment lost 6 bases and the J segment 9 bases; nucleotides outside the gene matches: 4. This CDR3 is built from 13 residues. The germline gives CDR1 LNHDA, CDR2 SQIVND (reference sequence). The CDR3 DNA follows: TGTGCCAGTAGGACCGGGACTAGCGGCATTCAGTACTTC. The encoded protein is CASRTGTSGIQYF.

This clone showed up just a few times. In the same sample, other DNA sequences code for this CDR3. J is TRBJ2-7 and V is TRBV18; 7 positions match TRBD2. V was clipped by 6 bases and J by 5 bases; unmatched bases: 10. CDR1 is KGHSH, CDR2 LQKENI, per germline. This CDR3 has 14 amino acids. The CDR3 DNA follows: TGTGCCAGCTCCCCAAATGCGGGAGCAAACGAGCAGTACTTC. Translation gives CASSPNAGANEQYF.

This clone was observed a few times. The V gene is TRBV7-9, the J gene TRBJ2-1, with 11 bases fitting TRBD2. Per the germline V gene, CDR1 is SEHNR and CDR2 is FQNEAQ (reference sequence). The CDR3 totals 17 residues. V lost 5 bases and J lost 0; bases outside the gene matches: 6. CDR3 protein: CASSPTSGRSSYNEQFF. The DNA for the CDR3 is TGTGCCAGCAGCCCCACTAGCGGGAGAAGCTCCTACAATGAGCAGTTCTTC.

The chain employs TRBV2 and TRBJ1-2; 7 bases are a match to TRBD1. Looked up from germline, CDR1 is SNHLY and CDR2 is FYNNEI. The junction had 10 bases not matched to a gene; V was cut back by 4 bases and J by 2 bases. The CDR3 has 16 residues. The CDR3 nucleotides are TGTGCCAGCAGTGGGGACGACAGGGAAGGAAACTATGGCTACACCTTC. This codes for CASSGDDREGNYGYTF.

This clone has just a few counts. V is TRBV2 and J is TRBJ1-2; the match to TRBD1 covers 11 bases. CDR3 length equals 18 residues. The trim removed 5 bases at V and 0 bases at J, leaving 11 bases unmatched. CDR1 SNHLY and CDR2 FYNNEI come from the germline V gene. The CDR3 coding sequence is TGTGCCAGCAGTCAGAAGAGGACAGGGGGCGCCGCTAACTATGGCTACACCTTC. Translating gives CASSQKRTGGAANYGYTF.

The rearrangement joins TRBV4-3 to TRBJ2-3; TRBD2 agrees at 10 bases. Looked up from germline, CDR1 is LGHNA and CDR2 is YSLEER. V was clipped by 0 bases and J by 2 bases; unmatched bases: 5. The CDR3 length is 17 residues. This CDR3 reads CASSQDSSGSPTDTQYF. CDR3 DNA: TGCGCCAGCAGCCAAGATTCTAGCGGGAGTCCCACAGATACGCAGTATTTT.

The sample holds a few counts of this clone. The DNA for the CDR3 is TGTGCCAGCGTTACCGGGACTAATCAGAGGGACACTGAAGCTTTCTTT. It specifies CASVTGTNQRDTEAFF. The V call is TRBV7-2, the J call TRBJ1-1, with D possibly matching TRBD1 (5 bases). Germline assignment: CDR1 SGHTA and CDR2 FQGNSA. Trimming shortened V by 8 bases and J by 3 bases, and 22 bases separated the two germline ends. The CDR3 is 16 amino acids. Together with reference TRBV7-2 and TRBJ1-1, the CDR3 gives the full variable domain: GAGVSQSPSNKVTEKGKDVELRCDPISGHTALYWYRQSLGQGLEFLIYFQGNSAPDKSGLPSDRFSAERTGGSVSTLTIQRTQQEDSAVYLCASVTGTNQRDTEAFFGQGTRLTVV.